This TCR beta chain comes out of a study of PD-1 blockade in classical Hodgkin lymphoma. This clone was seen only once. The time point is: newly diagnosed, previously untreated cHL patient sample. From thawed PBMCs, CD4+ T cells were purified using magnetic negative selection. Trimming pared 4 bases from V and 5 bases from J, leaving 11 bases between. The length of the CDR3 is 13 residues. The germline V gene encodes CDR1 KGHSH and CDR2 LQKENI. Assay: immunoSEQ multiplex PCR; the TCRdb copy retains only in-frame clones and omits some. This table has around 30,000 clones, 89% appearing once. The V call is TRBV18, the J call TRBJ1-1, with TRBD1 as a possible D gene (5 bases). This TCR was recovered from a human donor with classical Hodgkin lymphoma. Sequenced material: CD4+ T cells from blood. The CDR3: CASSQGLVTEAFF. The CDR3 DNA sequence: TGTGCCAGCTCACAGGGGTTGGTGACTGAAGCTTTCTTT.